One T cell receptor (beta chain) is described in this entry. Its target is unknown. This entry belongs to a study of OX40 agonist ivuxolimab in advanced cancers. Whole-study context: Earlier anti-PD-1, anti-PD-L1 or anti-CTLA-4 therapy was permitted; 35% to 50% had received some.

Generated by immunoSEQ multiplex PCR, the TCRdb table keeps only in-frame clones and is missing some. Of around 72,000 clones listed, 89% were seen once; the top ten hold over 9.5%. Autoimmune disease history or systemic immunosuppression disqualified patients. The study's findings and limits: CD8+ T cells were the subset that, on average, had more expanded clones than CD4+. Also showing low normalized T-cell clonal expansion were some of the nonresponders.

V trimming: 6 bases; J trimming: 0 bases; junction bases outside the gene matches: 4. Germline V lookup: CDR1 LNHDA, CDR2 SQIVND (reference sequence). The CDR3 sequence is 16 residues long. This clonotype was sampled from an adult with an advanced solid tumor such as melanoma, head and neck, liver or kidney cancer. Specimen: CD4+ or CD8+ T cells sorted from blood, collected in a trial of the OX40 agonist ivuxolimab. The chain combines TRBV19 with TRBJ2-6, with 8 bases fitting TRBD1. The CDR3, as DNA: TGTGCCAGTAGCCCAGGACAGGGCTCTGGGGCCAACGTCCTGACTTTC. It is translated as CASSPGQGSGANVLTF.